This T cell receptor beta chain was profiled in a study of neurological immune-mediated disorders. This clonotype was observed at least ten times. Its cognate antigen is unknown. Time point meaning: technical triplicate 3. Unsorted libraries were generated from 2 million PBMCs. These cells had been stored in RNAlater at -80 C. CDR3 length: 15 residues. Per germline, CDR1 DFQATT and CDR2 SNEGSKA (reference sequence). The V and J ends lost 6 bases and 6 bases, in that order; junction bases with no gene match: 6. General study results and limits: HTLV-1-associated myelopathy had the most TCR clonal expansion, whereas multiple sclerosis had the least (lower than in healthy controls).

The authors made cDNA by 5'RACE with 10-nucleotide random UMIs. Each sequencing run yielded over 160 million TCR-beta sequences from 15-18 subjects. TCRdb re-analysed the 5' RACE reads in MiXCR, keeping a single row per CDR3 protein. The profile shows some 48,000 distinct CDR3 sequences, roughly 21% of them singletons. The sequencing sample was made of PBMCs. V is TRBV20-1 and J is TRBJ2-1; 15 bases agree with TRBD2. This TCR derives from a man aged 55-75 years with HTLV-1-associated myelopathy (HAM/TSP). In nucleotides, the CDR3 is TGCAGTGCGTCAGGACTAGCGGGAGGGATCAATGAGCAGTTCTTC. Protein: CSASGLAGGINEQFF.